The next 2 T cell receptor beta chains were all read from a single sample in a study of brain T cells in children with intractable seizures. Sequencing was performed with immunoSEQ multiplex PCR; in TCRdb, only in-frame clones are kept and a portion is missing. Among about 64,000 clones listed, around 95% were seen once. Sequencing used peripheral blood, obtained at surgery. These receptors were obtained from a boy under three years old with focal cortical dysplasia and intractable seizures.

The CDR3 loop reads CASSLHDEQFF. CDR3 sequence (DNA): TGCGCCAGCAGCTTGCATGATGAGCAGTTCTTC. The gene calls are TRBV5-1 and TRBJ2-1; D gene uncertain. CDR3 length: 11 residues. V lost 1 base and J lost 8, with 4 bases in between. Germline CDR1 SGHRS, CDR2 YFSETQ.

The chain employs TRBV6-7 and TRBJ2-2; 8 nucleotides agree with TRBD1. TRBV6-7 is marked as an open reading frame, function uncertain. The CDR3 runs to 18 residues. After removal of 2 bases from V and 1 base from J, the junction contained 9 bases not matched to a gene. For the CDR3, the DNA is TGTGCCAGCAGTTACCCGAGTCCCGGGACAGGGAACACCGGGGAGCTGTTTTTT. Its protein product is CASSYPSPGTGNTGELFF.